A selection of T cell receptor beta chains follows, all from one sample in a study of blood T cell repertoires in COVID-19. TCRdb's copy holds only in-frame clones and misses some; the assay was immunoSEQ multiplex PCR. The data contain some 130,000 clones, roughly 80% of them singletons. The source material was PBMCs or T cells enriched from blood (not recorded which). These receptors all stem from a woman aged 45-60 years who had recovered from COVID-19. CDR3s include the opening cysteine and the closing phenylalanine or tryptophan. Fields, in order: J gene, V gene, clone size, D gene, CDR3 protein, CDR3 DNA. A D gene is named only where the DNA matches it firmly. Clone size is given for some rows only: seen once, a few or many times, or a class if the clone is expanded.

j_call: TRBJ2-2
v_call: TRBV28
clone_size: NA
d_call: TRBD2
cdr3_aa: CASSLRLDSGGGSGELFF
cdr3_nt: TGTGCCAGCAGTTTACGGCTTGATAGCGGGGGAGGATCCGGGGAGCTGTTTTTT

j_call: TRBJ2-1
v_call: TRBV28
clone_size: NA
d_call: NA
cdr3_aa: CASRLQGVSYNEQFF
cdr3_nt: TGTGCCAGTAGGTTACAGGGCGTCTCCTACAATGAGCAGTTCTTC

j_call: TRBJ2-2
v_call: TRBV6-5
clone_size: once
d_call: NA
cdr3_aa: CASSYSRGAGELFF
cdr3_nt: TGTGCCAGCAGTTACTCCCGGGGAGCCGGGGAGCTGTTTTTT

j_call: TRBJ1-1
v_call: TRBV6-5
clone_size: NA
d_call: TRBD1
cdr3_aa: CASRPGQGAVEAFF
cdr3_nt: TGTGCCAGCAGACCGGGACAGGGGGCCGTTGAAGCTTTCTTT

j_call: TRBJ2-6
v_call: TRBV11-2
clone_size: NA
d_call: NA
cdr3_aa: CASSPRPSGANVLTF
cdr3_nt: TGTGCCAGCAGCCCGCGCCCTTCTGGGGCCAACGTCCTGACTTTC

j_call: TRBJ2-3
v_call: TRBV4-1
clone_size: NA
d_call: TRBD1
cdr3_aa: CASSHKGTASADTQYF
cdr3_nt: TGCGCCAGCAGCCATAAGGGGACAGCCTCGGCAGATACGCAGTATTTT

j_call: TRBJ1-5
v_call: TRBV28
clone_size: many
d_call: NA
cdr3_aa: CASIQGGDQPQHF
cdr3_nt: TGTGCCAGCATCCAAGGGGGGGATCAGCCCCAGCATTTT

j_call: TRBJ2-4
v_call: TRBV2
clone_size: NA
d_call: TRBD1
cdr3_aa: CASSERRGQALAKNIQYF
cdr3_nt: TGTGCCAGCAGTGAACGTCGCGGACAGGCACTAGCCAAAAACATTCAGTACTTC

j_call: TRBJ2-1
v_call: TRBV12-3/TRBV12-4
clone_size: NA
d_call: NA
cdr3_aa: CASSPFDEQFF
cdr3_nt: TGTGCCAGCAGCCCTTTCGATGAGCAGTTCTTC

j_call: TRBJ2-5
v_call: TRBV18
clone_size: NA
d_call: NA
cdr3_aa: CASSSSAGSVSSTQYF
cdr3_nt: TGTGCCAGCTCCTCTTCTGCGGGTAGCGTGTCTTCAACCCAGTACTTC

j_call: TRBJ2-6
v_call: TRBV3-1/TRBV3-2
clone_size: NA
d_call: NA
cdr3_aa: CASTQISGANVLTF
cdr3_nt: TGTGCCAGCACCCAAATATCTGGGGCCAACGTCCTGACTTTC

j_call: TRBJ1-1
v_call: TRBV6-4
clone_size: once
d_call: NA
cdr3_aa: CASSDKSEGTEAFF
cdr3_nt: TGTGCCAGCAGTGATAAGTCAGAGGGCACTGAAGCTTTCTTT

j_call: TRBJ1-2
v_call: TRBV5-1
clone_size: once
d_call: NA
cdr3_aa: CASSSDSPSYGYTF
cdr3_nt: TGCGCCAGCAGCTCGGACAGCCCGAGCTATGGCTACACCTTC

j_call: TRBJ1-1
v_call: TRBV18
clone_size: NA
d_call: TRBD1
cdr3_aa: CASSPGQAVTEAFF
cdr3_nt: TGTGCCAGCTCACCTGGACAGGCTGTCACTGAAGCTTTCTTT

j_call: TRBJ2-2
v_call: TRBV2
clone_size: NA
d_call: NA
cdr3_aa: CASSRSGSNTGELFF
cdr3_nt: TGTGCCAGCAGTCGGTCGGGGTCGAACACCGGGGAGCTGTTTTTT

j_call: TRBJ2-7
v_call: TRBV5-1
clone_size: NA
d_call: TRBD2
cdr3_aa: CASSWGLAGYEQYF
cdr3_nt: TGCGCCAGCAGCTGGGGACTAGCGGGATACGAGCAGTACTTC

j_call: TRBJ1-1
v_call: TRBV5-4
clone_size: once
d_call: NA
cdr3_aa: CASSKESGTEAFF
cdr3_nt: TGTGCCAGCAGCAAGGAGTCGGGCACTGAAGCTTTCTTT

j_call: TRBJ1-4
v_call: TRBV28
clone_size: NA
d_call: NA
cdr3_aa: CASSGSGEKLFF
cdr3_nt: TGTGCCAGCTCTGGGTCCGGGGAAAAACTGTTTTTT

j_call: TRBJ2-3
v_call: TRBV2
clone_size: NA
d_call: NA
cdr3_aa: CASSDSRGVDTQYF
cdr3_nt: TGTGCCAGCAGTGATTCCAGGGGTGTCGATACGCAGTATTTT

j_call: TRBJ2-1
v_call: TRBV7-8
clone_size: NA
d_call: TRBD1
cdr3_aa: CASSSYRPGTGSYNEQFF
cdr3_nt: TGTGCCAGCAGCTCCTATCGGCCCGGGACAGGGAGCTACAATGAGCAGTTCTTC

j_call: TRBJ1-4
v_call: TRBV18
clone_size: NA
d_call: NA
cdr3_aa: CASSRTEGNGKLFF
cdr3_nt: TGTGCCAGCTCACGGACAGAAGGAAATGGGAAACTGTTTTTT

j_call: TRBJ2-3
v_call: TRBV10-3
clone_size: NA
d_call: TRBD1
cdr3_aa: CAISSHTGTGADTQYF
cdr3_nt: TGTGCCATCAGTTCCCACACCGGGACAGGGGCAGATACGCAGTATTTT

j_call: TRBJ2-7
v_call: TRBV9
clone_size: NA
d_call: TRBD2
cdr3_aa: CASGRGEYEQYF
cdr3_nt: TGTGCCTCCGGGCGGGGGGAATACGAGCAGTACTTC